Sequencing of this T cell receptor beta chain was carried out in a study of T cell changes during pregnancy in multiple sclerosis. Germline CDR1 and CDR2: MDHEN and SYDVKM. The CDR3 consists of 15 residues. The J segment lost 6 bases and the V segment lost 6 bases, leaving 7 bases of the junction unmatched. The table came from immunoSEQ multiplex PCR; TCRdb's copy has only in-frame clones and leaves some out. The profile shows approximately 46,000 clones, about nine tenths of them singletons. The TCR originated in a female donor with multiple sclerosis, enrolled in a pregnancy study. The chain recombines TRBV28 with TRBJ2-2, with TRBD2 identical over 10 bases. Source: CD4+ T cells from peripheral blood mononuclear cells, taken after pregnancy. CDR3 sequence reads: CASSRTSGGPGELFF. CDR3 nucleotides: TGTGCCAGCAGCAGGACTAGCGGAGGACCCGGGGAGCTGTTTTTT.